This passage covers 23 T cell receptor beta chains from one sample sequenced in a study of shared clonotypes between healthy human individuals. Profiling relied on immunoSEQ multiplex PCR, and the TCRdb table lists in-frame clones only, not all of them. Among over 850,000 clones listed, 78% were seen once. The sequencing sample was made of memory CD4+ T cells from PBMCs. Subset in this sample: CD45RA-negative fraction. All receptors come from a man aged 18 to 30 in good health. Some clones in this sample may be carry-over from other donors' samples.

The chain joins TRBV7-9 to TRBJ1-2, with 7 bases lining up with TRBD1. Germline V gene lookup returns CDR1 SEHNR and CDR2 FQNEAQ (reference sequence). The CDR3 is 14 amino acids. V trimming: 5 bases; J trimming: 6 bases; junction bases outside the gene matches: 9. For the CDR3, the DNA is TGTGCCAGCAGCGTTAGGAGACAGGGAGATGGCTACACCTTC. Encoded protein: CASSVRRQGDGYTF.

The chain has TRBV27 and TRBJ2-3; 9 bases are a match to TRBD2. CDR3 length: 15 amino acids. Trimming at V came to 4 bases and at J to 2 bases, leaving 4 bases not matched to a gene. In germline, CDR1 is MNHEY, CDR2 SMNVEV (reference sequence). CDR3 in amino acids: CASSSSGRLTDTQYF. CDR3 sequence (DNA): TGTGCCAGCAGTTCAAGCGGGAGGCTCACAGATACGCAGTATTTT.

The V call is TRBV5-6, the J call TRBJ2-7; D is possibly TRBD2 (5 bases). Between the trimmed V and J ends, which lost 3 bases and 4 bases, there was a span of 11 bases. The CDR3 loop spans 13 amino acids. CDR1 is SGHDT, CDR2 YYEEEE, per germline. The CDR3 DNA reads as TGTGCCAGCAGCTGGCAGCCGGGGTACGAGCAGTACTTC. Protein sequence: CASSWQPGYEQYF.

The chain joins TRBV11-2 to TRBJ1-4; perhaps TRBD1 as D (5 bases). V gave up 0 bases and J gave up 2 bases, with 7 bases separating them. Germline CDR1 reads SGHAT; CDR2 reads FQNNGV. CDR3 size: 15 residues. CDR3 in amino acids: CASSLDRGTNEKLFF. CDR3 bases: TGTGCCAGCAGCTTAGATCGGGGGACTAATGAAAAACTGTTTTTT.

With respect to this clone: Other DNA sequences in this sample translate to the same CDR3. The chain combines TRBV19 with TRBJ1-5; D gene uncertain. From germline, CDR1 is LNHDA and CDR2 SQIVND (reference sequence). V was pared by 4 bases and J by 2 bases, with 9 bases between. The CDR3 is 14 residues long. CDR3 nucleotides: TGTGCCAGTAGTAGGGGATCGGGCAATCAGCCCCAGCATTTT. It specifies CASSRGSGNQPQHF.

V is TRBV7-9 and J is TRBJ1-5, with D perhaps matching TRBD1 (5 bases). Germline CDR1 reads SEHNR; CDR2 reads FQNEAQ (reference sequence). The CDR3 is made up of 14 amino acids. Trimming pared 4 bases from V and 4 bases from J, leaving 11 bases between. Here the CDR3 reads CASSSGRPNQPQHF. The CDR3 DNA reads TGTGCCAGCAGCTCGGGACGGCCTAATCAGCCCCAGCATTTT.

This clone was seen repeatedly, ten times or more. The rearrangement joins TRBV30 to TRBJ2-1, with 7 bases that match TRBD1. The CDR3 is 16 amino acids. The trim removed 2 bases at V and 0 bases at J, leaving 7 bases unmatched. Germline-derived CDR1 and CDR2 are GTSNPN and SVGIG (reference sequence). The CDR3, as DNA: TGTGCCTGGAGTACCGGGACAGAGCCCTCCTACAATGAGCAGTTCTTC. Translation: CAWSTGTEPSYNEQFF.

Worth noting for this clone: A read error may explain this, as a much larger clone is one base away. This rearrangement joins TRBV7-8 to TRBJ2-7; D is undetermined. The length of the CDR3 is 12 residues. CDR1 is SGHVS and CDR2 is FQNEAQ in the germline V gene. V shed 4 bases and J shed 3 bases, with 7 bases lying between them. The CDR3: CASSSTYYEQYF. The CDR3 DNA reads TGTGCCAGCAGCTCAACCTACTACGAGCAGTACTTC.

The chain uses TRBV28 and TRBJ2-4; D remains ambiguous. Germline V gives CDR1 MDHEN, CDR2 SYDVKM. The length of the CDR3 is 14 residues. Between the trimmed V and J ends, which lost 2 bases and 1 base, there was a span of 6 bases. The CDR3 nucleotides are TGTGCCAGCAGTTTACAATGGGCCAAAAACATTCAGTACTTC. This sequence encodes CASSLQWAKNIQYF.

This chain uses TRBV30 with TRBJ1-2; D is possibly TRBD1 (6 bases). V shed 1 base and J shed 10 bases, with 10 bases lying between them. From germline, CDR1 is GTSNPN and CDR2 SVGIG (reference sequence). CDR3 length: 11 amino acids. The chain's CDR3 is CAWSAGDDYTF. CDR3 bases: TGTGCCTGGAGTGCAGGGGACGACTACACCTTC.

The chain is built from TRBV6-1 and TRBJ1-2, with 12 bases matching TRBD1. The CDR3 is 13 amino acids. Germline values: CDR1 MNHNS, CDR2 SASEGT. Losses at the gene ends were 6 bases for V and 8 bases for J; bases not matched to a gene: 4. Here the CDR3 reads CASRDGTGGGYTF. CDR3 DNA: TGTGCCAGCAGAGACGGGACAGGGGGCGGCTACACCTTC.

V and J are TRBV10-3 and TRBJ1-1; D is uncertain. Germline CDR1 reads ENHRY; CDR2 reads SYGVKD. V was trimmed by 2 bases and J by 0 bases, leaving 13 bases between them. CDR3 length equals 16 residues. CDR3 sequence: CAISEIGSLMNTEAFF. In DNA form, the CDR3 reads TGTGCCATCAGTGAGATCGGGTCCCTTATGAACACTGAAGCTTTCTTT.

Here the CDR3 reads CASSSGDSSYTF. The CDR3 DNA reads TGTGCCAGCAGTTCCGGGGACAGTTCCTACACCTTC. The chain joins TRBV27 to TRBJ1-2; 7 bases line up with TRBD1. The CDR3 is 12 residues long. V shed 4 bases, J shed 10 bases, and the junction held 6 bases outside the gene matches. CDR1 and CDR2 from the germline V gene are MNHEY and SMNVEV (reference sequence).

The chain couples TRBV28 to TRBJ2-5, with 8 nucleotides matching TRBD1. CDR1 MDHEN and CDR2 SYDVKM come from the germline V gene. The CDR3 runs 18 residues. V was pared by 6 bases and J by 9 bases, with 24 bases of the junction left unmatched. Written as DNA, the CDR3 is TGTGCCAGCAGCCCACTCGGACAGGGCCCCCACGGAAGAGGGTCCCAGTACTTC. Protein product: CASSPLGQGPHGRGSQYF.

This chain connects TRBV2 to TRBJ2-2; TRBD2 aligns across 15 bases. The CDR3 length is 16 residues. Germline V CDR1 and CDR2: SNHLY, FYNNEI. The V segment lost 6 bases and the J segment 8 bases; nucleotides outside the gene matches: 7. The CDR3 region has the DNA TGTGCCAGCAGCGGCGGACTAGCGGGAGGGAAAGGGGAGCTGTTTTTT. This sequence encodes CASSGGLAGGKGELFF.

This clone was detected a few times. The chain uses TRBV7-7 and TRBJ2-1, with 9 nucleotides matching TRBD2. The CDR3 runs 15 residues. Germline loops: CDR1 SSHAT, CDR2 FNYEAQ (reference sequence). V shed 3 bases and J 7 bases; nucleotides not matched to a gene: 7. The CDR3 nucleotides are TGTGCCAGCAGCTTGCTAGCGGGGCCAAGGAATGAGCAGTTCTTC. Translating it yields CASSLLAGPRNEQFF. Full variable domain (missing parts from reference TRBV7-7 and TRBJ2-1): GAGVSQSPRYKVTKRGQDVTLRCDPISSHATLYWYQQALGQGPEFLTYFNYEAQPDKSGLPSDRFSAERPEGSISTLTIQRTEQRDSAMYRCASSLLAGPRNEQFFGPGTRLTVL.

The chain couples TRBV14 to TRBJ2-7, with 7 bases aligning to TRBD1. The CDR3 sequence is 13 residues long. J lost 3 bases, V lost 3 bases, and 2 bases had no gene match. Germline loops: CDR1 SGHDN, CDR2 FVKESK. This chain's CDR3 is CASSQGQFYEQYF. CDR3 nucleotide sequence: TGTGCCAGCAGCCAGGGACAGTTCTACGAGCAGTACTTC.

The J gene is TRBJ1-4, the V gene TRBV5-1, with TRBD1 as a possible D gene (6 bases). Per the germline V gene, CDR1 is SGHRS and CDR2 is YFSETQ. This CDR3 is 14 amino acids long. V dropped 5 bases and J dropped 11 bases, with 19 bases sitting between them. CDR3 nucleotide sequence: TGCGCCAGCAGTCCCGGGACAATGGGTGGGAAACTGTTTTTT. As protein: CASSPGTMGGKLFF.

The CDR3 reads CASSSRRAGELFF. The CDR3 bases are TGTGCCAGCAGCTCCAGACGTGCCGGGGAGCTGTTTTTT. This rearrangement joins TRBV7-2 to TRBJ2-2, with D unresolved. Trimming shortened V by 4 bases and J by 6 bases, and 9 bases separated the two germline ends. CDR3 length: 13 residues. CDR1 and CDR2 (germline): SGHTA, FQGNSA.

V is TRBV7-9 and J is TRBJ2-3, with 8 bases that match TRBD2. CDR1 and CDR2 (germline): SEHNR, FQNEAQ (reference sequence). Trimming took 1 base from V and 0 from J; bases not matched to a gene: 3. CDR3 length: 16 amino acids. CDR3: CASSLVLAASTDTQYF. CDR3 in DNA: TGTGCCAGCAGCTTAGTACTAGCGGCCAGCACAGATACGCAGTATTTT.

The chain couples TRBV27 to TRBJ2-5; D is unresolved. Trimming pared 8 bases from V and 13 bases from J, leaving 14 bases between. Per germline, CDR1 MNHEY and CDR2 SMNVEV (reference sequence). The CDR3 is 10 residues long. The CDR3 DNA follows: TGTGCCAGCCCCACGGGCCTAAGGTACTTC. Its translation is CASPTGLRYF.

This CDR3 is CASSLAGTSGANEQFF. CDR3 DNA sequence: TGTGCCAGCAGCTTGGCCGGGACTAGCGGCGCCAATGAGCAGTTCTTC. This rearrangement joins TRBV7-3 to TRBJ2-1; 11 nucleotides match TRBD2. The CDR3 contains 16 residues. The J segment lost 6 bases and the V segment lost 3 bases, leaving 7 bases of the junction unmatched. The germline V gene encodes CDR1 SGHTA and CDR2 FQGTGA. The entire variable domain, with the rest obtained from reference TRBV7-3 and TRBJ2-1, is as follows: GAGVSQTPSNKVTEKGKYVELRCDPISGHTALYWYRQSLGQGPEFLIYFQGTGAADDSGLPNDRFFAVRPEGSVSTLKIQRTERGDSAVYLCASSLAGTSGANEQFFGPGTRLTVL.

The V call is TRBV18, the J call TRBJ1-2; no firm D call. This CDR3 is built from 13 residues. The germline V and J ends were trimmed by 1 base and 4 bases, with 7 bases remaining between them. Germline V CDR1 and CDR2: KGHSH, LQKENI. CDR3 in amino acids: CASSPQNTYGYTF. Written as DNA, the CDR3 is TGTGCCAGCTCACCACAGAATACCTATGGCTACACCTTC.